Below, 23 T cell receptor beta chains from the same sample are listed, as sequenced in a study of Ad26.COV2.S vaccination and SARS-CoV-2 variants. Some clones are missing from TCRdb's copy, which holds only in-frame ones; the method was immunoSEQ multiplex PCR. The repertoire has some 390,000 clones, over 75% of them found once; the top ten carry over 1.5%. Regarding treatment: about 20 received Ad26.COV2.S at low or high dose, single or two shots; 5 received placebo; per-sample allocation not given. Collection of the samples took place on day 63 after the first injection of vaccine or placebo. The sample was peripheral blood, taken in a trial of Ad26.COV2.S vaccine versus placebo. These receptor sequences come from a person between 18 and 65 years old who received the Ad26.COV2.S COVID-19 vaccine or a placebo.

The V call is TRBV30, the J call TRBJ2-2; 8 nucleotides line up with TRBD2. CDR1 GTSNPN and CDR2 SVGIG come from the germline V gene (reference sequence). This CDR3 region has 16 residues. V lost 4 bases, J lost 3 bases, and 10 bases stayed unmatched. The CDR3 loop reads CAWTPHSGSYTGELFF. CDR3 DNA: TGTGCCTGGACCCCACACAGCGGGAGTTACACCGGGGAGCTGTTTTTT.

The rearrangement joins TRBV7-2 to TRBJ2-3; D might be TRBD2 (6 bases). CDR3 size: 16 residues. Trimming pared 0 bases from V and 2 bases from J, leaving 12 bases between. The V gene's germline CDR1 is SGHTA and CDR2 FQGNSA. Here the CDR3 DNA reads TGTGCCAGCAGCTTAGCGGGCGGGGCGATCACAGATACGCAGTATTTT. It specifies CASSLAGGAITDTQYF.

The chain has TRBV2 and TRBJ2-1, with TRBD2 matching 8 bases. Germline CDR1 reads SNHLY; CDR2 reads FYNNEI. The V and J ends lost 7 bases and 4 bases, in that order; junction bases with no gene match: 9. The CDR3 is 15 amino acids. The CDR3 sequence is CASTLSGREYNEQFF. The CDR3 region has the DNA TGTGCCAGCACCTTGAGCGGGAGAGAGTACAATGAGCAGTTCTTC.

The gene calls are TRBV6-2 or TRBV6-3 and TRBJ1-1, with D uncertain. Trimming stripped 0 bases from V and 3 bases from J, with 5 bases between. CDR1 is MNHEY, CDR2 SVGEGT, per germline. The CDR3 runs 13 residues. The CDR3 reads CASSYSRDTEAFF. In DNA form, the CDR3 reads TGTGCCAGCAGTTACTCGAGGGACACTGAAGCTTTCTTT.

The chain joins TRBV20-1 to TRBJ2-3; TRBD2 might be the D (5 bases). The V gene lost 3 bases and the J gene lost 0 bases, with 10 bases spanning the gap. CDR1 is DFQATT and CDR2 is SNEGSKA in the germline V gene (reference sequence). The CDR3 contains 14 residues. The CDR3 DNA sequence: TGCAGTGCTAGTACTGGCGGGAGCACAGATACGCAGTATTTT. Translating it yields CSASTGGSTDTQYF.

The J gene is TRBJ2-1, the V gene TRBV4-1, with 14 bases matching TRBD2. The CDR3 totals 17 residues. Germline V gene data show CDR1 as MGHRA and CDR2 as YSYEKL. With V trimmed by 4 bases and J by 5 bases, 7 bases remained unmatched. CDR3 sequence reads: CASSPTRLAGGNNEQFF. The CDR3 DNA sequence: TGCGCCAGCAGCCCAACGAGACTAGCGGGAGGGAACAATGAGCAGTTCTTC.

The V and J genes are TRBV6-6 and TRBJ1-1; D gene ambiguous. CDR3 length: 14 amino acids. CDR1 MNHNY and CDR2 SVGAGI come from the germline V gene (reference sequence). V lost 7 bases to trimming and J lost 2 bases, with 14 bases between them. The CDR3 reads CASIKDGPNTEAFF. The CDR3 DNA reads TGTGCCAGCATCAAGGACGGCCCCAACACTGAAGCTTTCTTT.

This clone has only one observation. This chain uses TRBV6-5 with TRBJ1-5; TRBD1 agrees at 8 bases. This CDR3 region has 15 residues. V was pared by 6 bases and J by 4 bases, with 8 bases of the junction left unmatched. Germline values: CDR1 MNHEY, CDR2 SVGAGI. The CDR3 DNA reads as TGTGCCAGCAGCTACGGACAGGGAATAAATCAGCCCCAGCATTTT. Its translation is CASSYGQGINQPQHF.

J is TRBJ2-2 and V is TRBV4-2; 12 positions match TRBD2. Germline lookup yields CDR1 LGHNA and CDR2 YNFKEQ. Losses at the gene ends were 4 bases for V and 1 base for J; bases not matched to a gene: 10. The CDR3 loop spans 19 amino acids. The CDR3 nucleotides read TGTGCCAGCAGCCTTCAGACTAGCGGGAGCGCAATGAACACCGGGGAGCTGTTTTTT. It encodes CASSLQTSGSAMNTGELFF.

Of note for this clone: The sample holds other DNA sequences that translate to the same CDR3. This chain uses TRBV18 with TRBJ2-3; D gene ambiguous. From germline, CDR1 is KGHSH and CDR2 LQKENI. Trimming cost V 3 bases and J 5 bases, with 6 bases left between them. This CDR3 is built from 12 residues. This chain's CDR3 is CASSPRRDTQYF. CDR3 sequence (DNA): TGTGCCAGCTCACCGAGGAGAGATACGCAGTATTTT.

The chain uses TRBV9 and TRBJ1-4; tentatively, D is TRBD1 (6 bases). Germline-derived CDR1 and CDR2 are SGDLS and YYNGEE. The CDR3 extends over 13 amino acids. Trimming removed 3 bases at V and 10 bases at J, with 13 bases between. Here the CDR3 reads CASSEGGGRKLFF. The CDR3, as DNA: TGTGCCAGCAGCGAGGGGGGTGGGAGAAAACTGTTTTTT.

CDR3 bases: TGCAGCGTTGGGGACAGGGGGAAGGAGAACACTGAAGCTTTCTTT. It translates to CSVGDRGKENTEAFF. The gene calls are TRBV29-1 and TRBJ1-1, with 11 nucleotides matching TRBD1. The CDR3 covers 15 residues. Trimming removed 4 bases from V and 1 base from J; junction bases left unmatched: 5. Germline V gene data show CDR1 as SQVTM and CDR2 as ANQGSEA.

The V call is TRBV5-4, the J call TRBJ1-2; the match to TRBD1 covers 8 bases. The CDR3 has 13 residues. Looked up from germline, CDR1 is SGHNT and CDR2 is YYREEE (reference sequence). Germline trimming cut 3 bases from V and 7 bases from J; bases unmatched to any gene: 5. CDR3 in DNA: TGTGCCAGCAGCTCCGACAGGGGTCGTGGCTACACCTTC. Translating gives CASSSDRGRGYTF.

This clone is a singleton in its sample. The V and J genes are TRBV7-6 and TRBJ2-1; 7 bases fit TRBD2. CDR1 is SGHVS, CDR2 FNYEAQ, per germline. V dropped 1 base and J dropped 9; count of bases not matched to a gene: 9. This CDR3 contains 15 residues. In DNA, the CDR3 is TGTGCCAGCAGCTTAGGCGCGGGAGTTGTCGTTGAGCAGTTCTTC. Protein product: CASSLGAGVVVEQFF.

This clone was seen only once. The chain recombines TRBV12-3 or TRBV12-4 with TRBJ1-1; D call uncertain. Trimming took 5 bases from V and 7 from J, leaving 8 bases between them. This CDR3 is 11 amino acids long. The CDR3 coding sequence is TGTGCCAGCAGTAGAGGGATTGAAGCTTTCTTT. Protein: CASSRGIEAFF.

V and J are TRBV5-1 and TRBJ2-5; 14 positions match TRBD2. V lost 0 bases, J lost 4 bases, and 26 bases stayed unmatched. Germline V gene lookup returns CDR1 SGHRS and CDR2 YFSETQ. The CDR3 spans 24 residues. CDR3 protein: CASSLEGRRAPRLAGGPSIETQYF. In nucleotides, the CDR3 is TGCGCCAGCAGCTTGGAAGGACGCAGGGCCCCCAGACTAGCGGGAGGGCCCTCGATAGAGACCCAGTACTTC.

The chain employs TRBV29-1 and TRBJ2-7; D is unclear. The CDR3 is 11 amino acids. Trimming pared 6 bases from V and 1 base from J, leaving 7 bases between. Germline V lookup: CDR1 SQVTM, CDR2 ANQGSEA. In nucleotides, the CDR3 is TGCAGCGTGGGGTTATCCTACGAGCAGTACTTC. Amino acid sequence: CSVGLSYEQYF.

The chain carries TRBV10-3 and TRBJ2-3; 9 nucleotides align to TRBD1. CDR1 is ENHRY and CDR2 is SYGVKD in the germline V gene. The CDR3 runs 15 residues. Trimming took 4 bases from V and 2 from J; bases not matched to a gene: 4. CDR3 in amino acids: CAISGTGDFTDTQYF. The CDR3 DNA is TGTGCCATCAGTGGGACAGGGGACTTCACAGATACGCAGTATTTT.

The chain couples TRBV24-1 to TRBJ2-5, with D perhaps matching TRBD2 (6 bases). The CDR3 consists of 13 residues. Germline loops: CDR1 KGHDR, CDR2 SFDVKD. The V and J ends lost 3 bases and 7 bases respectively, with 11 bases between them. CDR3 protein: CATSDPGEGTQYF. CDR3 bases: TGTGCCACCAGTGATCCGGGAGAGGGGACCCAGTACTTC.

The chain carries TRBV30 and TRBJ2-5, with TRBD1 identical over 8 bases. Germline V gene data show CDR1 as GTSNPN and CDR2 as SVGIG (reference sequence). This CDR3 region has 13 residues. V trimming: 2 bases; J trimming: 5 bases; junction bases outside the gene matches: 4. The CDR3 DNA is TGTGCCTGGAGTCCAGGGGGCCTGGAGACCCAGTACTTC. As protein: CAWSPGGLETQYF. Using reference TRBV30 and TRBJ2-5 for the parts outside the CDR3, the full variable domain is SQTIHQWPATLVQPVGSPLSLECTVEGTSNPNLYWYRQAAGRGLQLLFYSVGIGQISSEVPQNLSASRPQDRQFILSSKKLLLSDSGFYLCAWSPGGLETQYFGPGTRLLVL.

The J gene is TRBJ1-1, the V gene TRBV11-3; a possible D gene is TRBD1 (5 bases). V was trimmed by 5 bases and J by 0 bases, leaving 13 bases between them. The CDR3 is 15 amino acids. Germline V gene lookup returns CDR1 SGHNT and CDR2 YENEEA. The CDR3 DNA reads TGTGCCAGCAGCGCAGATGACAGAATGAACACTGAAGCTTTCTTT. Protein sequence: CASSADDRMNTEAFF.

The chain joins TRBV9 to TRBJ1-5; D is uncertain. V was cut by 0 bases and J by 7 bases, with 11 bases left in between. Germline V gives CDR1 SGDLS, CDR2 YYNGEE. The CDR3 has 14 amino acids. CDR3 sequence (DNA): TGTGCCAGCAGCGTAGATGAGGGAGGGCAGCCCCAGCATTTT. Amino acids: CASSVDEGGQPQHF.

The chain recombines TRBV7-9 with TRBJ1-5, with 7 positions matching TRBD1. Germline CDR1 is SEHNR and CDR2 is FQNEAQ (reference sequence). This CDR3 is built from 14 residues. Germline trimming cut 5 bases from V and 2 bases from J; bases unmatched to any gene: 3. CDR3 nucleotide sequence: TGTGCCAGCAGCGACGACAGGGGCAATCAGCCCCAGCATTTT. Translating gives CASSDDRGNQPQHF.